The 13 T cell receptor beta chains presented below share a single source sample, sequenced in a study of blood T cell repertoires in COVID-19. The table came from immunoSEQ multiplex PCR; TCRdb's copy has only in-frame clones and leaves some out. The profile shows approximately 270,000 clones, around nine tenths of them singletons. The sequenced sample was peripheral blood. These receptors were taken from a man aged 50-59 years with acute or convalescent COVID-19.

J is TRBJ1-2 and V is TRBV5-1; 7 bases match TRBD1. The ends lost 4 bases at V and 7 bases at J; junction bases unmatched: 10. The CDR3 length is 14 residues. Germline lookup yields CDR1 SGHRS and CDR2 YFSETQ. Here the CDR3 reads CASSESQGWAGYTF. CDR3 bases: TGCGCCAGCAGCGAGTCACAGGGGTGGGCTGGCTACACCTTC.

The chain has TRBV5-4 and TRBJ2-5; D is uncertain. The germline V gene has CDR1 SGHNT and CDR2 YYREEE (reference sequence). With 0 bases removed from V and 4 bases from J, the gap between germline ends came to 10 bases. The CDR3 has 14 residues. CDR3 region: CASSLAGARETQYF. CDR3 coding DNA: TGTGCCAGCAGCTTGGCAGGCGCACGAGAGACCCAGTACTTC.

The V and J genes are TRBV15 and TRBJ2-1, with a tentative D call TRBD2 (6 bases). Germline lookup yields CDR1 LNHNV and CDR2 YYDKDF (reference sequence). The length of the CDR3 is 14 residues. The V gene lost 7 bases and the J gene lost 4 bases, with 14 bases spanning the gap. DNA for the CDR3: TGTGCCACCACGGGACTCGCCGTATACAATGAGCAGTTCTTC. This sequence encodes CATTGLAVYNEQFF. The full variable domain, completed using reference TRBV15 and TRBJ2-1, is DAMVIQNPRYQVTQFGKPVTLSCSQTLNHNVMYWYQQKSSQAPKLLFHYYDKDFNNEADTPDNFQSRRPNTSFCFLDIRSPGLGDTAMYLCATTGLAVYNEQFFGPGTRLTVL.

The V call is TRBV19, the J call TRBJ1-1, with D possibly being TRBD1 (6 bases). The CDR3 is made up of 13 amino acids. CDR1 and CDR2 from the germline V gene are LNHDA and SQIVND (reference sequence). V was clipped by 6 bases and J by 4 bases, with 12 bases between them. CDR3: CASRPRRGTEAFF. The CDR3 region has the DNA TGTGCCAGTAGACCCCGCAGGGGCACTGAAGCTTTCTTT.

This rearrangement joins TRBV5-1 to TRBJ1-5; 7 nucleotides line up with TRBD1. Germline assignment: CDR1 SGHRS and CDR2 YFSETQ. The CDR3 has 14 amino acids. J lost 4 bases, V lost 4 bases, and 5 bases had no gene match. The CDR3 DNA sequence: TGCGCCAGCAGCCCGGGGACAGAGAATCAGCCCCAGCATTTT. Its protein product is CASSPGTENQPQHF.

The genes are TRBV3-1 (or the pseudogene TRBV3-2) and TRBJ1-5; D might be TRBD1 (5 bases). The CDR3 is made up of 15 amino acids. Germline CDR1 LGHDT, CDR2 YNNKEL (reference sequence). Trimming shortened V by 0 bases and J by 3 bases, and 9 bases separated the two germline ends. CDR3 loop: CASSQDPGNNQPQHF. The DNA for the CDR3 is TGTGCCAGCAGCCAAGATCCAGGGAACAATCAGCCCCAGCATTTT.

This sequence joins TRBV5-1 and TRBJ2-7, with a weak D call TRBD1 (5 bases). Germline CDR1 and CDR2: SGHRS and YFSETQ. V was cut by 1 base and J by 5 bases, with 13 bases left in between. This CDR3 spans 14 amino acids. The CDR3 loop is CASSLSMGRDEQYF. In DNA form, the CDR3 reads TGCGCCAGCAGCTTGTCCATGGGGCGCGACGAGCAGTACTTC.

J is TRBJ2-7 and V is TRBV30; TRBD1 aligns across 11 bases. The CDR3 has 15 residues. V shed 0 bases and J 2 bases; nucleotides not matched to a gene: 3. Germline CDR1 and CDR2: GTSNPN and SVGIG (reference sequence). The CDR3 protein is CAWSVKGQGAYEQYF. The CDR3 DNA is TGTGCCTGGAGTGTAAAGGGACAGGGGGCCTACGAGCAGTACTTC. Full variable domain (remainder filled in from reference TRBV30 and TRBJ2-7): SQTIHQWPATLVQPVGSPLSLECTVEGTSNPNLYWYRQAAGRGLQLLFYSVGIGQISSEVPQNLSASRPQDRQFILSSKKLLLSDSGFYLCAWSVKGQGAYEQYFGPGTRLTVT.

The gene calls are TRBV10-1 and TRBJ2-5; the match to TRBD2 covers 10 bases. CDR1 is WNHNN and CDR2 is SYGVQD in the germline V gene (reference sequence). J was trimmed by 1 base and V by 2 bases; bases with no gene match: 7. The CDR3 covers 17 residues. The CDR3 nucleotides are TGCGCCAGCAGTGAGGGGGGAACTAGCGGGGCCCAAGAGACCCAGTACTTC. This codes for CASSEGGTSGAQETQYF.

The V call is TRBV11-2, the J call TRBJ2-7; no clear D. V gave up 2 bases and J gave up 5 bases, with 7 bases separating them. This CDR3 region has 12 residues. CDR1 and CDR2 (germline): SGHAT, FQNNGV. The CDR3 spells CASSLIVHEQYF. As DNA, the CDR3 is TGTGCCAGCAGCTTAATCGTCCACGAGCAGTACTTC. The full variable domain, its missing parts supplied by reference TRBV11-2 and TRBJ2-7, is EAGVAQSPRYKIIEKRQSVAFWCNPISGHATLYWYQQILGQGPKLLIQFQNNGVVDDSQLPKDRFSAERLKGVDSTLKIQPAKLEDSAVYLCASSLIVHEQYFGPGTRLTVT.

This rearrangement joins TRBV15 to TRBJ2-7, with TRBD2 identical over 8 bases. V trimming: 4 bases; J trimming: 4 bases; junction bases outside the gene matches: 9. Germline V gives CDR1 LNHNV, CDR2 YYDKDF (reference sequence). The CDR3 extends over 15 amino acids. CDR3 nucleotides: TGTGCCACCAGCACCCCGGGAGGGGCAGGATACGAGCAGTACTTC. Encoded protein: CATSTPGGAGYEQYF.

The chain joins TRBV18 to TRBJ1-2, with D hard to call. V dropped 5 bases and J dropped 1 base, with 8 bases sitting between them. The CDR3 covers 13 residues. Germline lookup yields CDR1 KGHSH and CDR2 LQKENI. CDR3 protein: CASSADSNYGYTF. CDR3 nucleotides: TGTGCCAGCTCAGCCGATAGTAACTATGGCTACACCTTC.

V gene TRBV5-1 combines with J gene TRBJ1-1; tentative D call: TRBD1 (6 bases). Trimming removed 4 bases from V and 2 bases from J, with 21 bases in between. The CDR3 has 17 amino acids. Germline CDR1 reads SGHRS; CDR2 reads YFSETQ. Written as DNA, the CDR3 is TGCGCCAGCAGCAACTCAGGGGCGAAAATAAGAAACACTGAAGCTTTCTTT. The encoded protein is CASSNSGAKIRNTEAFF. Based on the CDR3 plus reference TRBV5-1 and TRBJ1-1, the full variable domain is KAGVTQTPRYLIKTRGQQVTLSCSPISGHRSVSWYQQTPGQGLQFLFEYFSETQRNKGNFPGRFSGRQFSNSRSEMNVSTLELGDSALYLCASSNSGAKIRNTEAFFGQGTRLTVV.